Presented here are 26 T cell receptor beta chains from one specimen sequenced in a study of T cell responses to AZD1222 COVID-19 vaccine. The assay was immunoSEQ multiplex PCR, and TCRdb's table has in-frame clones only and misses some. The table records over 120,000 clones, roughly 90% of them present only once. The sample here was peripheral blood, taken 28 days after the second AZD1222 dose. These TCRs come from an adult who received the AZD1222 COVID-19 vaccine.

The V gene is TRBV6-5, the J gene TRBJ1-3; D gene unclear. Germline V gives CDR1 MNHEY, CDR2 SVGAGI. CDR3 length equals 13 residues. V lost 6 bases and J lost 0, with 6 bases in between. The chain's CDR3 is CASRQSSGNTIYF. Here the CDR3 DNA reads TGTGCCAGCAGACAGTCCTCTGGAAACACCATATATTTT.

The V call is TRBV18, the J call TRBJ1-6; D gene unclear. Trimming shortened V by 6 bases and J by 6 bases, and 12 bases separated the two germline ends. CDR3 size: 14 residues. Per germline, CDR1 KGHSH and CDR2 LQKENI. As DNA, the CDR3 is TGTGCCAGCTCTCCGGACCCGGGTAATTCACCCCTCCACTTT. Amino acids: CASSPDPGNSPLHF.

The chain is built from TRBV9 and TRBJ2-7; 10 bases agree with TRBD1. This CDR3 contains 14 residues. The germline CDR1 and CDR2 sequences are SGDLS and YYNGEE. J was trimmed by 4 bases and V by 2 bases; bases with no gene match: 3. This chain's CDR3 is CASSVTGGPYEQYF. In DNA, the CDR3 is TGTGCCAGCAGCGTGACAGGGGGCCCTTACGAGCAGTACTTC.

The chain joins TRBV10-1 to TRBJ2-1, with 9 bases that match TRBD1. The V gene end was trimmed by 3 bases and the J gene end by 2 bases; junction bases not matched to a gene: 5. Germline V gene data show CDR1 as WNHNN and CDR2 as SYGVQD (reference sequence). CDR3 size: 16 residues. The CDR3 sequence is CASSEGTGNPYNEQFF. The DNA for the CDR3 is TGCGCCAGCAGTGAAGGGACAGGGAATCCCTACAATGAGCAGTTCTTC.

V is TRBV27 and J is TRBJ1-5; 11 positions match TRBD1. CDR1 and CDR2 (germline): MNHEY, SMNVEV (reference sequence). The CDR3 has 15 amino acids. V trimming: 5 bases; J trimming: 5 bases; junction bases outside the gene matches: 5. CDR3 bases: TGTGCCAGCAGTACATGGACAGGGGGCCATCAGCCCCAGCATTTT. As protein: CASSTWTGGHQPQHF.

The chain has TRBV7-2 and TRBJ2-3; D uncertain. Germline CDR1 and CDR2: SGHTA and FQGNSA. Trimming stripped 5 bases from V and 2 bases from J, with 11 bases between. The length of the CDR3 is 14 residues. CDR3 nucleotides: TGTGCCAGCAGCCCCCGTCGCTCCACAGATACGCAGTATTTT. Translation gives CASSPRRSTDTQYF.

The chain links TRBV27 to TRBJ1-2, with D uncertain. The CDR3 is made up of 15 amino acids. V lost 2 bases and J 6 bases, leaving 16 bases between the germline ends. Germline CDR1 MNHEY, CDR2 SMNVEV (reference sequence). The CDR3 is CASSLGLGSYDGYTF. The CDR3 nucleotides read TGTGCCAGCAGTTTAGGGTTAGGAAGCTATGATGGCTACACCTTC.

The V and J genes are TRBV10-1 and TRBJ1-1; D perhaps matches TRBD1 (6 bases). The CDR3 sequence is 15 residues long. Germline values: CDR1 WNHNN, CDR2 SYGVQD (reference sequence). The V gene lost 2 bases and the J gene lost 0 bases, with 10 bases spanning the gap. The CDR3 sequence: CASSERQGMNTEAFF. CDR3 bases: TGCGCCAGCAGTGAGAGGCAGGGGATGAACACTGAAGCTTTCTTT.

The genes are TRBV18 and TRBJ1-1; tentatively, D is TRBD1 (5 bases). Germline CDR1 and CDR2: KGHSH and LQKENI. With 0 bases removed from V and 6 bases from J, the gap between germline ends came to 8 bases. The CDR3 loop spans 13 amino acids. CDR3 loop: CASSPPGHAEAFF. The CDR3 region has the DNA TGTGCCAGCTCACCACCAGGACACGCTGAAGCTTTCTTT.

This chain connects TRBV5-6 to TRBJ2-3; 7 bases are shared with TRBD1. The CDR3 has 16 amino acids. Germline V gene sequence: CDR1 SGHDT, CDR2 YYEEEE. J was trimmed by 3 bases and V by 4 bases; bases with no gene match: 11. The CDR3 sequence is CASSPVPGQKTDTQYF. The CDR3 coding sequence is TGTGCCAGCAGCCCCGTACCGGGACAGAAAACAGATACGCAGTATTTT.

V usage is TRBV28 and J usage is TRBJ1-2, with 9 bases aligning to TRBD1. The CDR3 has 13 residues. J was trimmed by 8 bases and V by 4 bases; bases with no gene match: 5. The germline V gene has CDR1 MDHEN and CDR2 SYDVKM. The CDR3 reads CASSYGQGTGYTF. The CDR3 coding sequence is TGTGCCAGCAGTTACGGACAGGGGACGGGCTACACCTTC.

In DNA, the CDR3 is TGTGCCAGCAGGGATGGGGGCAGTGGTGGCTATGGCTACACCTTC. This sequence encodes CASRDGGSGGYGYTF. The chain uses TRBV9 and TRBJ1-2; maybe TRBD1 (6 bases). The CDR3 sequence is 15 residues long. Looked up from germline, CDR1 is SGDLS and CDR2 is YYNGEE. Trimming left V 5 bases short and J 4 bases short, with 18 bases between. Together with reference TRBV9 and TRBJ1-2, the CDR3 gives the full variable domain: DSGVTQTPKHLITATGQRVTLRCSPRSGDLSVYWYQQSLDQGLQFLIQYYNGEERAKGNILERFSAQQFPDLHSELNLSSLELGDSALYFCASRDGGSGGYGYTFGSGTRLTVV.

The chain has TRBV2 and TRBJ2-1; D possibly corresponds to TRBD2 (5 bases). Trimming shortened V by 5 bases and J by 0 bases, and 5 bases separated the two germline ends. Germline lookup yields CDR1 SNHLY and CDR2 FYNNEI. The CDR3 spans 13 residues. The CDR3 here is CASSSGSYNEQFF. CDR3 in DNA: TGTGCCAGCAGTAGCGGCTCCTACAATGAGCAGTTCTTC.

The J gene is TRBJ2-1, the V gene TRBV19; 7 bases map to TRBD1. Unmatched junction bases numbered 12, after V lost 8 bases and J lost 5 bases. The germline CDR1 and CDR2 sequences are LNHDA and SQIVND (reference sequence). The length of the CDR3 is 15 residues. CDR3 loop: CASGAPTGQDNEQFF. CDR3 bases: TGTGCCAGTGGGGCTCCGACAGGGCAAGACAATGAGCAGTTCTTC. The variable domain in full, completed from reference TRBV19 and TRBJ2-1, reads DGGITQSPKYLFRKEGQNVTLSCEQNLNHDAMYWYRQDPGQGLRLIYYSQIVNDFQKGDIAEGYSVSREKKESFPLTVTSAQKNPTAFYLCASGAPTGQDNEQFFGPGTRLTVL.

CDR3 sequence reads: CASSGGQGWFEQYF. As DNA, the CDR3 is TGTGCCAGCAGCGGCGGACAGGGTTGGTTCGAGCAGTACTTC. This chain joins TRBV9 and TRBJ2-7, with TRBD1 matching 8 bases. The CDR3 is 14 residues long. The J segment lost 6 bases and the V segment lost 3 bases, leaving 8 bases of the junction unmatched. Germline-derived CDR1 and CDR2 are SGDLS and YYNGEE.

This clone was seen just once. The chain uses TRBV3-1 (or the pseudogene TRBV3-2) and TRBJ2-5, with D perhaps given as TRBD1 or TRBD2 (5 bases each). There are 15 residues in the CDR3. The V gene lost 4 bases and the J gene lost 5 bases, with 17 bases spanning the gap. Germline CDR1 is LGHDT and CDR2 is YNNKEL (reference sequence). CDR3 protein: CASSRFGTAGETQYF. CDR3 sequence (DNA): TGTGCCAGCAGCCGCTTCGGGACCGCCGGGGAGACCCAGTACTTC.

The rearrangement uses TRBV4-3 and TRBJ2-1, with TRBD2 identical over 8 bases. The V segment lost 0 bases and the J segment 8 bases; nucleotides outside the gene matches: 6. The CDR3 is 15 residues long. Per the germline V gene, CDR1 is LGHNA and CDR2 is YSLEER. The CDR3 coding sequence is TGCGCCAGCAGCCAAGAAAGCGGGAGCTGGTATGAGCAGTTCTTC. Protein sequence: CASSQESGSWYEQFF.

This CDR3 is CASSLGTGGASVTGELFF. CDR3 bases: TGTGCCAGCAGCTTAGGGACAGGGGGCGCGTCCGTCACCGGGGAGCTGTTTTTT. The V and J genes are TRBV4-2 and TRBJ2-2, with 12 bases identical to TRBD1. The germline CDR1 and CDR2 sequences are LGHNA and YNFKEQ. J gave up 4 bases and V 5 bases, and 11 bases lay outside the gene matches. This CDR3 region has 18 residues.

The V and J genes are TRBV7-8 and TRBJ2-7; D not certain. The ends were cut back, 1 base at V and 3 bases at J, with 1 base in the middle. Germline values: CDR1 SGHVS, CDR2 FQNEAQ. The CDR3 runs 11 residues. The CDR3, as DNA: TGTGCCAGCAGCTTAGTCTACGAGCAGTACTTC. It specifies CASSLVYEQYF. Full variable domain (missing parts from reference TRBV7-8 and TRBJ2-7): GAGVSQSPRYKVAKRGQDVALRCDPISGHVSLFWYQQALGQGPEFLTYFQNEAQLDKSGLPSDRFFAERPEGSVSTLKIQRTQQEDSAVYLCASSLVYEQYFGPGTRLTVT.

The rearrangement links TRBV2 to TRBJ1-3, with D possibly matching TRBD1 (6 bases). With 4 bases removed from V and 3 bases from J, the gap between germline ends came to 10 bases. Germline V gene sequence: CDR1 SNHLY, CDR2 FYNNEI. The CDR3 totals 14 residues. CDR3 DNA sequence: TGTGCCAGCAGTGTGGAAGGGGGTGGAAACACCATATATTTT. This encodes CASSVEGGGNTIYF.

This clone occurred once. The J gene is TRBJ1-1, the V gene TRBV5-1; 8 bases line up with TRBD1. V trimming: 4 bases; J trimming: 0 bases; junction bases outside the gene matches: 5. From germline, CDR1 is SGHRS and CDR2 YFSETQ. The CDR3 is 15 residues long. As DNA, the CDR3 is TGCGCCAGCAGCGAGGACAGGGAGATGAACACTGAAGCTTTCTTT. This sequence encodes CASSEDREMNTEAFF.

This chain connects TRBV6-5 to TRBJ1-6; possible D gene TRBD1, 6 bases. Germline CDR1 is MNHEY and CDR2 is SVGAGI. V dropped 5 bases and J dropped 17 bases, with 16 bases sitting between them. This CDR3 spans 12 amino acids. The CDR3 coding sequence is TGTGCCAGCAGTACTGGAGACAGGCCAGTCCACTTT. Encoded protein: CASSTGDRPVHF.

This chain uses TRBV4-2 with TRBJ1-1; D unclear. The V end lost 1 base, the J end lost 0 bases, and 9 bases lay between the germline ends. This CDR3 is built from 15 residues. Germline values: CDR1 LGHNA, CDR2 YNFKEQ. The CDR3 reads CASSQGGYMNTEAFF. As DNA, the CDR3 is TGTGCCAGCAGCCAAGGGGGTTACATGAACACTGAAGCTTTCTTT.

This clone was picked up one time. The V and J genes are TRBV9 and TRBJ1-3, with 7 bases fitting TRBD1. V was clipped by 4 bases and J by 11 bases; unmatched bases: 27. Germline-derived CDR1 and CDR2 are SGDLS and YYNGEE. CDR3 size: 19 residues. CDR3 amino acids: CASSPRQPDSTGAHGAIYF. CDR3 nucleotides: TGTGCCAGCAGCCCTCGTCAGCCGGACTCAACAGGGGCCCACGGCGCCATATATTTT.

This sequence joins TRBV11-3 and TRBJ2-4; D might be TRBD1 or TRBD2, each matching 5 bases. V lost 6 bases to trimming and J lost 8 bases, with 11 bases between them. CDR3 length: 12 residues. The germline CDR1 and CDR2 sequences are SGHNT and YENEEA. The CDR3 here is CASSSVGDIQYF. Written as DNA, the CDR3 is TGTGCCAGCAGTTCCGTGGGGGACATTCAGTACTTC.

The rearrangement joins TRBV19 to TRBJ2-2; D ambiguous. V was shortened by 5 bases and J by 2 bases, with 6 bases between the two germline ends. This CDR3 region has 13 residues. Germline V gene sequence: CDR1 LNHDA, CDR2 SQIVND (reference sequence). This CDR3 reads CASSALNTGELFF. The CDR3 region has the DNA TGTGCCAGTAGTGCCTTAAACACCGGGGAGCTGTTTTTT.